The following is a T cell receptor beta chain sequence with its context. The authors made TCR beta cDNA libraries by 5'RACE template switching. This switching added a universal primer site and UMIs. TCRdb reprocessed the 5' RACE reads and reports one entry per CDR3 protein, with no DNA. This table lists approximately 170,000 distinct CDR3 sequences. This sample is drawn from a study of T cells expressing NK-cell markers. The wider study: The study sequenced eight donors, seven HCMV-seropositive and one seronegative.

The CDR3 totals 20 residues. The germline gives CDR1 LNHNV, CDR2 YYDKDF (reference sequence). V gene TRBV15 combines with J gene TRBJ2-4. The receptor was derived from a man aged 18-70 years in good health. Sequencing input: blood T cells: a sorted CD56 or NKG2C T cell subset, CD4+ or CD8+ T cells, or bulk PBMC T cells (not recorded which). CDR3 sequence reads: CATSRVGVDFSRETKNIQYF.